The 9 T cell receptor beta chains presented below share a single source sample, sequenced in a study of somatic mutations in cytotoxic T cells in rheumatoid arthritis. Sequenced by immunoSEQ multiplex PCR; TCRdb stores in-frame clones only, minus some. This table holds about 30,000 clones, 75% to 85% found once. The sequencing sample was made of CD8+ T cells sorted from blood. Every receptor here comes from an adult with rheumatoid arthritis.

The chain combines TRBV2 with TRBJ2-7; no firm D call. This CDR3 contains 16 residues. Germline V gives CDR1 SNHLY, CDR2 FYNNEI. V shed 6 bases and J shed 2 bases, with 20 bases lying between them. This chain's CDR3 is CASSPDVTPRAYEQYF. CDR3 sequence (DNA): TGTGCCAGCAGCCCCGATGTCACCCCGCGAGCCTACGAGCAGTACTTC.

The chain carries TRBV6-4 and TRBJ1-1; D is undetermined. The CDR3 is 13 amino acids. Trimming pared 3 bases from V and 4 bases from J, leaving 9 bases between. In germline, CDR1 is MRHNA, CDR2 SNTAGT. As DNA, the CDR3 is TGTGCCAGCAGTGAGAGGACGGGCACTGAAGCTTTCTTT. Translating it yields CASSERTGTEAFF.

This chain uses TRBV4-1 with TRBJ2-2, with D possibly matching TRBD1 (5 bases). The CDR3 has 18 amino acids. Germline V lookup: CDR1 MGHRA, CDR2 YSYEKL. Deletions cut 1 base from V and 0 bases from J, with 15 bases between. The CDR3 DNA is TGCGCCAGCAGCCAAGGGCCGGGTCCGGACACGAACACCGGGGAGCTGTTTTTT. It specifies CASSQGPGPDTNTGELFF.

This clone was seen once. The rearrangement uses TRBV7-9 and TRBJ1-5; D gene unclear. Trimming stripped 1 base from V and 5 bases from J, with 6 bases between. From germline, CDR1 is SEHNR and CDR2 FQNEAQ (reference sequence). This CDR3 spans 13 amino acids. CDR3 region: CASSLGSDQPQHF. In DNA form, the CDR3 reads TGTGCCAGCAGCTTAGGGAGTGATCAGCCCCAGCATTTT.

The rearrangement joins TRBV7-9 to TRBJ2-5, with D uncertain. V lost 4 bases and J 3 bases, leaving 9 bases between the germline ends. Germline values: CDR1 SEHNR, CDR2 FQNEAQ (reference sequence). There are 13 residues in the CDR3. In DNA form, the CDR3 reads TGTGCCAGCAGCTCCCCCCCAAAAGAGACCCAGTACTTC. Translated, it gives CASSSPPKETQYF.

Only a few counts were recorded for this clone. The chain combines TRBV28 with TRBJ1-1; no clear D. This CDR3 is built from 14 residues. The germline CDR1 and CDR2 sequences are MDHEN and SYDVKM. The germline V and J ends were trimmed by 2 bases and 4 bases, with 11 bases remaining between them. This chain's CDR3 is CASSLTRRSTEAFF. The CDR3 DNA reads TGTGCCAGCAGTTTAACAAGAAGGAGCACTGAAGCTTTCTTT.

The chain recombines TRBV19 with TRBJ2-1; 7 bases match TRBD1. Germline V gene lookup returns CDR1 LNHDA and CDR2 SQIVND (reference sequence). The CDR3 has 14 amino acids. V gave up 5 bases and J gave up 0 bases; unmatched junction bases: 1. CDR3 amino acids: CASSHRGSYNEQFF. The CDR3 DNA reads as TGTGCCAGTAGTCACAGGGGCTCCTACAATGAGCAGTTCTTC.

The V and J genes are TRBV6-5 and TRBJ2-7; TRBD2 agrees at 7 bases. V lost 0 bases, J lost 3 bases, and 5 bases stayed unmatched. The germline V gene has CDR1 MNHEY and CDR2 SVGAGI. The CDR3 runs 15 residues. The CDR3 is CASSYSGLPYYEQYF. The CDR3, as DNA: TGTGCCAGCAGTTACTCGGGACTACCATACTACGAGCAGTACTTC.

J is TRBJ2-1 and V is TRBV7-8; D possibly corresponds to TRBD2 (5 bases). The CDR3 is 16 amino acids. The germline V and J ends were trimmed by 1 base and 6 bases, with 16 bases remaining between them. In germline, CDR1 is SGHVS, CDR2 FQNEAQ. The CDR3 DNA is TGTGCCAGCAGCTTAGTTGCCCGGGAATGGGTCAATGAGCAGTTCTTC. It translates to CASSLVAREWVNEQFF.